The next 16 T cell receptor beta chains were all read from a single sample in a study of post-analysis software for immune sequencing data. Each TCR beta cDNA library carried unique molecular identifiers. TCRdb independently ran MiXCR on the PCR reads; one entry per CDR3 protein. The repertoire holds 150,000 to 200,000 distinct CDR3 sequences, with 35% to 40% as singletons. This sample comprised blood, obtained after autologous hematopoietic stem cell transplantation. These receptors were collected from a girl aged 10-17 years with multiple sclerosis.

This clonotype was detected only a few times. CDR3 nucleotides: TGTGCCAGCAGCTTCGGGGACCGATACTATGGCTACACCTTC. Its protein is CASSFGDRYYGYTF. The rearrangement joins TRBV7-6 to TRBJ1-2; perhaps TRBD1 as D (5 bases). The CDR3 is 14 residues long. CDR1 is SGHVS, CDR2 FNYEAQ, per germline. The V and J ends lost 3 bases and 3 bases respectively, with 11 bases between them.

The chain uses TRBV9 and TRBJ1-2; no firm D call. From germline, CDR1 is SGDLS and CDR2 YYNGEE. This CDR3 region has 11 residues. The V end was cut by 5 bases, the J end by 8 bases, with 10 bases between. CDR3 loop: CASSSRSGYTF. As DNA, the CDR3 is TGTGCCAGCAGTAGTAGGTCGGGCTACACCTTC.

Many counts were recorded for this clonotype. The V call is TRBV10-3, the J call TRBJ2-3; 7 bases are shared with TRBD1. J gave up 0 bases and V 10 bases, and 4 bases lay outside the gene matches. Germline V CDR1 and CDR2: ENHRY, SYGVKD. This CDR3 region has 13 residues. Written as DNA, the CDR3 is TGTGCCAAAGGGGGCGGGAGCACAGATACGCAGTATTTT. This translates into CAKGGGSTDTQYF.

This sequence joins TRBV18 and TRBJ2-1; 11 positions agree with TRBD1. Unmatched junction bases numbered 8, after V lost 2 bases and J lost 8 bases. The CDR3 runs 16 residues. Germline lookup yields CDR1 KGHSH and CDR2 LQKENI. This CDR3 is CASSPTPGQGVYEQFF. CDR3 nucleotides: TGTGCCAGCTCACCAACACCGGGACAGGGGGTATATGAGCAGTTCTTC.

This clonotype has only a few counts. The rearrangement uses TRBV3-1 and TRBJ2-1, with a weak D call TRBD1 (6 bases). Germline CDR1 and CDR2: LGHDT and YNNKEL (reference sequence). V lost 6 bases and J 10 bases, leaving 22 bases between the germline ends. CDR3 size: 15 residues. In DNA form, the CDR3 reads TGTGCCAGCAGACCTGGGGGCCTAGGGTACGACGAGCAGTTCTTC. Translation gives CASRPGGLGYDEQFF.

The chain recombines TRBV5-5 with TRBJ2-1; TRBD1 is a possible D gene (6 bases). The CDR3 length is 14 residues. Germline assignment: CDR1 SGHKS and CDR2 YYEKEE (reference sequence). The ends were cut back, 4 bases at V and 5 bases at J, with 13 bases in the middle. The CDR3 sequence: CASSTNTGHNEQFF. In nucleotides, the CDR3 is TGTGCCAGCAGCACGAACACAGGGCACAATGAGCAGTTCTTC.

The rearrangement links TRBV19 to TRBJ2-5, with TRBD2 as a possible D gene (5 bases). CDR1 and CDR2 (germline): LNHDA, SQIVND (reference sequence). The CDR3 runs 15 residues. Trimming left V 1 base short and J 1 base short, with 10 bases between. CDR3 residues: CASSIAQGLQETQYF. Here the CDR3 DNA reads TGTGCCAGTAGTATAGCACAAGGACTCCAAGAGACCCAGTACTTC.

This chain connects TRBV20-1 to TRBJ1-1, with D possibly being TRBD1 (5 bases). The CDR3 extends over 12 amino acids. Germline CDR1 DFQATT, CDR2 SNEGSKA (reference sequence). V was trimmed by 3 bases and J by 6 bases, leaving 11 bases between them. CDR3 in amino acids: CSASRVGAEAFF. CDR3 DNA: TGCAGTGCTAGTCGGGTGGGGGCTGAAGCTTTCTTT.

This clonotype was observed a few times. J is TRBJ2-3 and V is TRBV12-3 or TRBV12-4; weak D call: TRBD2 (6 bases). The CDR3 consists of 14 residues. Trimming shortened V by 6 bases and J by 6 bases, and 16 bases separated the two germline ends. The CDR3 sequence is CASSEPSEGDTQYF. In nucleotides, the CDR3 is TGTGCCAGCAGCGAGCCTAGCGAGGGCGATACGCAGTATTTT.

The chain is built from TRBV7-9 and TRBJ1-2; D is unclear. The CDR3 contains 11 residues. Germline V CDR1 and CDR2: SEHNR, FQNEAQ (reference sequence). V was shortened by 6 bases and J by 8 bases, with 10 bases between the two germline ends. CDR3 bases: TGTGCCAGCAGACAAGTTTGGGGCTACACCTTC. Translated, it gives CASRQVWGYTF.

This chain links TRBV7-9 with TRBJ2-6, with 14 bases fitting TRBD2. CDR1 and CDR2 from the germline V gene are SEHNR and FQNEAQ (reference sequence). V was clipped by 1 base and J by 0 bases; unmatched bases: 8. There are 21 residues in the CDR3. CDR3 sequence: CASSLGLTSGRALSGANVLTF. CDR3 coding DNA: TGTGCCAGCAGCTTAGGGTTGACTAGCGGGAGGGCCCTCTCTGGGGCCAACGTCCTGACTTTC.

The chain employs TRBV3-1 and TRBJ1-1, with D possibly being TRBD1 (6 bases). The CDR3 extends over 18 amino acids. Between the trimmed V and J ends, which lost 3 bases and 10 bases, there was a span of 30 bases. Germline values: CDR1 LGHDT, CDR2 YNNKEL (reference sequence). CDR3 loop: CASSQPGEGMGHSLIAFF. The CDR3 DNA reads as TGTGCCAGCAGCCAGCCCGGGGAGGGGATGGGACACAGCCTCATAGCTTTCTTT.

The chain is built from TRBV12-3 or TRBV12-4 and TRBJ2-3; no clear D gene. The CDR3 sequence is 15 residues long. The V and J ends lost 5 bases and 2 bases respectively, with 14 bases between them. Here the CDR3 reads CASSPVVANTDTQYF. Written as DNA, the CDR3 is TGTGCCAGCAGTCCGGTGGTTGCCAACACAGATACGCAGTATTTT.

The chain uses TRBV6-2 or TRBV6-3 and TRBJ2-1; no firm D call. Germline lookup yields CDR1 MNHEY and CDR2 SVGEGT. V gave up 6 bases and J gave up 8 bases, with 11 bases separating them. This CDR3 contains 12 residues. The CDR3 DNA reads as TGTGCCAGCAGAGACCTAGGGCATGAGCAGTTCTTC. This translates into CASRDLGHEQFF.

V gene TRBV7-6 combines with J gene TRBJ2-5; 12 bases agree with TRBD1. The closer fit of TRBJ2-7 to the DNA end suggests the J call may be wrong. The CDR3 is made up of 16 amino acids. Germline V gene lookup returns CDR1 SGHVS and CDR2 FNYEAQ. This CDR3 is CASSLGGTGGGYEQYF. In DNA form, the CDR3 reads TGTGCCAGCAGCTTAGGAGGGACAGGGGGCGGCTACGAGCAGTACTTC.

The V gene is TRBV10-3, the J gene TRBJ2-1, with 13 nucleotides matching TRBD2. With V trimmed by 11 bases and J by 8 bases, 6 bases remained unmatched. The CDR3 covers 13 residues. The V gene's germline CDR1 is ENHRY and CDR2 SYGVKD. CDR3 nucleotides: TGTGCCGCCGGGACTAGCGGGAATGATGAGCAGTTCTTC. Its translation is CAAGTSGNDEQFF.